This entry is about one T cell receptor (beta chain). What it recognizes is unknown. PCR was performed using 60 Vbeta and 13 Jbeta primers. Generated by immunoSEQ multiplex PCR, the TCRdb table keeps only in-frame clones and is missing some. The sample shows around 130,000 clones, approximately 70% of them seen only once. The sample is drawn from a study of cytomegalovirus exposure and HLA in healthy donors. Study results and limitations: Later analysis identified a missense DCLRE1C variant that was linked to TCR beta V- and J-gene trimming. Productive rates of about 87% or about 30% were seen for most TCR beta V segments in an earlier analysis. Sequences of the TCR beta chain were said to predict the HLA-A and HLA-B alleles of most subjects accurately.

Germline V gives CDR1 SGDLS, CDR2 YYNGEE. The J segment lost 2 bases and the V segment lost 3 bases, leaving 2 bases of the junction unmatched. The CDR3 extends over 14 amino acids. The J gene is TRBJ2-7, the V gene TRBV9, with 10 positions matching TRBD2. Sequencing was carried out using PBMCs. The receptor comes from a woman aged 55-70 years in good health and CMV-seropositive. In nucleotides, the CDR3 is TGTGCCAGCAGCGGTAGCGGGGGGACCTACGAGCAGTACTTC. Translating it yields CASSGSGGTYEQYF. Supplemented by reference TRBV9 and TRBJ2-7, the full variable domain reads DSGVTQTPKHLITATGQRVTLRCSPRSGDLSVYWYQQSLDQGLQFLIQYYNGEERAKGNILERFSAQQFPDLHSELNLSSLELGDSALYFCASSGSGGTYEQYFGPGTRLTVT.